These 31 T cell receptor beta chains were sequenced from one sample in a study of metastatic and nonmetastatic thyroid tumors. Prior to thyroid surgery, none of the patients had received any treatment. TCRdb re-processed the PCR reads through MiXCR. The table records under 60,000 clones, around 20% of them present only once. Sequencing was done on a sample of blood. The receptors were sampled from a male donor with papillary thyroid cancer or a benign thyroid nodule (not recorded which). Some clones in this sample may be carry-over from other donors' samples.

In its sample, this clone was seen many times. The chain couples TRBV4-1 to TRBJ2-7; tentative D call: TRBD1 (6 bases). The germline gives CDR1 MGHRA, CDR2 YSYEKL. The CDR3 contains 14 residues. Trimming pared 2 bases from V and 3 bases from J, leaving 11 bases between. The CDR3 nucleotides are TGCGCCAGCAGCCAAAAGACAGGAGACTACGAGCAGTACTTC. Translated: CASSQKTGDYEQYF.

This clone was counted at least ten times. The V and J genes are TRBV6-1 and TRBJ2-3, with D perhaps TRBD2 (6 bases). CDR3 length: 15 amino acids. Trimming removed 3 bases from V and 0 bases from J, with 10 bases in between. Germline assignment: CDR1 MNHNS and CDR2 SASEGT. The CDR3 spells CASSEWGVSTDTQYF. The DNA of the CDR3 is TGTGCCAGCAGTGAGTGGGGGGTCAGCACAGATACGCAGTATTTT.

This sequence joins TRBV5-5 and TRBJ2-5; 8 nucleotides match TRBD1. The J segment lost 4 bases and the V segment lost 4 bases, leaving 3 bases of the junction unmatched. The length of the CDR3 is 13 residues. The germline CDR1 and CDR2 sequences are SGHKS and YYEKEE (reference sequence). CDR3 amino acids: CASSIDRGETQYF. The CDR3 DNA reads TGTGCCAGCAGCATAGACAGGGGAGAGACCCAGTACTTC.

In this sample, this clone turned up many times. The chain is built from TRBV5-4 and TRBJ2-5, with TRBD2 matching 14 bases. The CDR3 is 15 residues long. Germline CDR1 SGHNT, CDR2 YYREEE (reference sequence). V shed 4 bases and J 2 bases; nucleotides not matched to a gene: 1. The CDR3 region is CASSRTSGRQETQYF. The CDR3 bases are TGTGCCAGCAGCCGGACTAGCGGGAGGCAAGAGACCCAGTACTTC.

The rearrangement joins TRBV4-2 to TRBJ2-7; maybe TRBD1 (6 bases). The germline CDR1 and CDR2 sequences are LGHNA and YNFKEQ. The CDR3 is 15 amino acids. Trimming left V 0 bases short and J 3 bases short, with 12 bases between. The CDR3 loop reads CASSQEGAEHYEQYF. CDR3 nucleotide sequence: TGTGCCAGCAGCCAAGAGGGGGCAGAACACTACGAGCAGTACTTC.

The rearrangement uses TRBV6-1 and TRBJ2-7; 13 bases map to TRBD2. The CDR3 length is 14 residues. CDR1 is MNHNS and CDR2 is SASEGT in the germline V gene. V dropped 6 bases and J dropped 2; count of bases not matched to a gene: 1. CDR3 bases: TGTGCCAGCAGACTAGCGGGGGGGCCCTACGAGCAGTACTTC. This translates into CASRLAGGPYEQYF.

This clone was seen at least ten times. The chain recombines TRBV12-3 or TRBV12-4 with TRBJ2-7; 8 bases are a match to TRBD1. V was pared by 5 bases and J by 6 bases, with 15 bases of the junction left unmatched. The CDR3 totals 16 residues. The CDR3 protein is CASSPYWVDRGGEQYF. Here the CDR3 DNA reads TGTGCCAGCAGTCCCTATTGGGTCGACAGGGGCGGCGAGCAGTACTTC.

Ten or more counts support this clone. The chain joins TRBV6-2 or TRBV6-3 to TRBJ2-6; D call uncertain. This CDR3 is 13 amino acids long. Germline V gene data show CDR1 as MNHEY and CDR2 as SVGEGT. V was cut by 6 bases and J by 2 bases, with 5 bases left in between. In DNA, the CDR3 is TGTGCCAGCAGGACCACTGGGGCCAACGTCCTGACTTTC. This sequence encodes CASRTTGANVLTF.

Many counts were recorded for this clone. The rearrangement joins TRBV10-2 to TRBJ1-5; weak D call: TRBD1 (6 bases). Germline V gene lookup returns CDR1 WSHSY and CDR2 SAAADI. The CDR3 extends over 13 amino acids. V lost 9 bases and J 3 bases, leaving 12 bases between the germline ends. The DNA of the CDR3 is TGCGCCAGTCTTCAGGGGTACAATCAGCCCCAGCATTTT. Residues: CASLQGYNQPQHF.

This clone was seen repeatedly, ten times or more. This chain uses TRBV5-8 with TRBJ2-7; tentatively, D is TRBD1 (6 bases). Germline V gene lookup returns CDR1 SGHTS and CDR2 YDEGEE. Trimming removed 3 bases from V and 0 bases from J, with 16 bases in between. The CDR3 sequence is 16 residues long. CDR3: CASSSGYGTSSYEQYF. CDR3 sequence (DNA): TGTGCCAGCAGCTCCGGGTACGGGACAAGCTCCTACGAGCAGTACTTC.

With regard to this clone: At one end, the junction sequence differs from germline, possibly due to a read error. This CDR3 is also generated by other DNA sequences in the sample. In DNA, the CDR3 is TGCGCCAGCAGTTGGGCAGGGGCGGACTATGGATACACCTTC. Translating gives CASSWAGADYGYTF. The chain recombines TRBV27 with TRBJ1-2; D might be TRBD1 (6 bases). Germline CDR1 and CDR2: MNHEY and SMNVEV (reference sequence). This CDR3 is 14 amino acids long.

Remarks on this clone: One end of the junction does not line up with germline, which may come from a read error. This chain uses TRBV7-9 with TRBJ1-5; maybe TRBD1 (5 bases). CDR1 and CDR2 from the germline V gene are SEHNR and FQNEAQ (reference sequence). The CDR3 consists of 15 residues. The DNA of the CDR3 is TGTGCCAGCAGCCGCGGACATGGACCCAATCATCCCCAGCATTTT. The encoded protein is CASSRGHGPNHPQHF.

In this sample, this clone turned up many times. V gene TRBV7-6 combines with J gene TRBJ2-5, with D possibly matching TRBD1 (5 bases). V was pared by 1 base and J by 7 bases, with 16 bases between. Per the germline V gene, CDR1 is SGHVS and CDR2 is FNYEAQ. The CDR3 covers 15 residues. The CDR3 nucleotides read TGTGCCAGCAGCTTAGAGGGGAACGGGTGGGCGACCCAGTACTTC. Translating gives CASSLEGNGWATQYF.

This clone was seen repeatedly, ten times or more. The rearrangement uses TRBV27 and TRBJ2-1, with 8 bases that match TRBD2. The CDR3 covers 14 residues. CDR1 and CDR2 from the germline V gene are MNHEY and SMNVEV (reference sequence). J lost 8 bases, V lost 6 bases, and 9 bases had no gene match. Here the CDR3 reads CASSWTSSGHEQFF. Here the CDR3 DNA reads TGTGCCAGCAGCTGGACTAGCTCGGGCCATGAGCAGTTCTTC.

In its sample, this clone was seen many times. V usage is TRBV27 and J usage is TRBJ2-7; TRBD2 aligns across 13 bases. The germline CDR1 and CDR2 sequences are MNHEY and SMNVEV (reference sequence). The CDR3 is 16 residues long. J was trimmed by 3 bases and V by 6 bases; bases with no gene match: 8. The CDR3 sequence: CASSSELAGGFYEQYF. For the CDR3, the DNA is TGTGCCAGCAGCTCCGAACTAGCGGGAGGGTTCTACGAGCAGTACTTC.

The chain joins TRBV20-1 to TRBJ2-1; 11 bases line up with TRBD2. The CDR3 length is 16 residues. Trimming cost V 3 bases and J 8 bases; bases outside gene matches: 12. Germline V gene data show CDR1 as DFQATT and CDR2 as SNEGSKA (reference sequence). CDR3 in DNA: TGCAGTGCTAGGGGGGCTAGCGGGAGGCCGAGGGATGAGCAGTTCTTC. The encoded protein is CSARGASGRPRDEQFF.

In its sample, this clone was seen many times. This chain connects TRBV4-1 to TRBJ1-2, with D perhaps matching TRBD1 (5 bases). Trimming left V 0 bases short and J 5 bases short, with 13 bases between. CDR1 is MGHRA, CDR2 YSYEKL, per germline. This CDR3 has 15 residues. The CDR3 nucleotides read TGCGCCAGCAGCCAAGATCCCTCAGGGAAATATGGCTACACCTTC. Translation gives CASSQDPSGKYGYTF.

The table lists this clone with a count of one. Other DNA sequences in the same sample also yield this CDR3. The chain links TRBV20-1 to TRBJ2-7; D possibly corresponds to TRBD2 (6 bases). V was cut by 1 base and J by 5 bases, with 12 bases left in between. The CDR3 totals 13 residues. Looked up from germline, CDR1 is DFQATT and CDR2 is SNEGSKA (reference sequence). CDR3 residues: CSARGREYHEQYF. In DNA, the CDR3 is TGCAGTGCTAGAGGACGGGAGTATCACGAGCAGTACTTC.

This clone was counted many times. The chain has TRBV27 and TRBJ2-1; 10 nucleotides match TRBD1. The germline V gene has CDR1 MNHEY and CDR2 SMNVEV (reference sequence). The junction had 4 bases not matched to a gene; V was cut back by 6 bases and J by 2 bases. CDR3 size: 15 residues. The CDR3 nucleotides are TGTGCCAGCAGCGAAGGGACAGGGGCCTACAATGAGCAGTTCTTC. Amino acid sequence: CASSEGTGAYNEQFF.

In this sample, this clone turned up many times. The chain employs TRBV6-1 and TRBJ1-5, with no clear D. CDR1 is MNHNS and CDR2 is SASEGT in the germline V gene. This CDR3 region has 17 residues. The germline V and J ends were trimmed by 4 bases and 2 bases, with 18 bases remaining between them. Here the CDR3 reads CASSGRETLLGNQPQHF. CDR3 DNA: TGTGCCAGCAGTGGGAGAGAGACACTACTGGGCAATCAGCCCCAGCATTTT.

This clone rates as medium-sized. The CDR3 loop is CASSSTSHSSYEQYF. CDR3 coding DNA: TGTGCCAGCAGCTCAACGAGTCATAGCTCCTACGAGCAGTACTTC. The chain carries TRBV11-3 and TRBJ2-7; no clear D gene. The V end lost 4 bases, the J end lost 0 bases, and 13 bases lay between the germline ends. The CDR3 runs to 15 residues. Germline CDR1 and CDR2: SGHNT and YENEEA. Full variable domain (rest looked up from reference TRBV11-3 and TRBJ2-7): EAGVVQSPRYKIIEKKQPVAFWCNPISGHNTLYWYLQNLGQGPELLIRYENEEAVDDSQLPKDRFSAERLKGVDSTLKIQPAELGDSAVYLCASSSTSHSSYEQYFGPGTRLTVT.

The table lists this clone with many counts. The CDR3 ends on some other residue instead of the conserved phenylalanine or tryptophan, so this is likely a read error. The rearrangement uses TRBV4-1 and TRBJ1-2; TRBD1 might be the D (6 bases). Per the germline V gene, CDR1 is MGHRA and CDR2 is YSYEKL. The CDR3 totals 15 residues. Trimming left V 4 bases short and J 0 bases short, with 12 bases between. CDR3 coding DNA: TGCGCCAGCAGCCCTCAGGGGAATGCTAACTATGGCTACACCCTC. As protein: CASSPQGNANYGYTL.

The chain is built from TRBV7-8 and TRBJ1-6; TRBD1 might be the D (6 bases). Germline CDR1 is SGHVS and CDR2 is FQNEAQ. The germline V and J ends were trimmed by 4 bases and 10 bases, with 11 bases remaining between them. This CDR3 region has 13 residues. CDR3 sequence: CASSYREESPLHF. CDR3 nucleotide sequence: TGTGCCAGCAGCTACAGGGAAGAATCACCCCTCCACTTT.

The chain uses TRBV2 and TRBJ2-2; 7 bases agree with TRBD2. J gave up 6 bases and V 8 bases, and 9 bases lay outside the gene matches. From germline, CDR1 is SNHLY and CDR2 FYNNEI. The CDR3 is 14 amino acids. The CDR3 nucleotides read TGTGCCAGCTCCCCCTGGGGAGGGGCCGGGGAGCTGTTTTTT. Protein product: CASSPWGGAGELFF.

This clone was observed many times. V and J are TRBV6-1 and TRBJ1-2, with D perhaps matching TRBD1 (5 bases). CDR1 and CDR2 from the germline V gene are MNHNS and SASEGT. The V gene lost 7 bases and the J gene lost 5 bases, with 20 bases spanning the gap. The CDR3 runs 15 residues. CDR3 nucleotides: TGTGCCAGCACCCCTAATGGGGCCGGAGGGTATGGCTACACCTTC. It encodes CASTPNGAGGYGYTF.

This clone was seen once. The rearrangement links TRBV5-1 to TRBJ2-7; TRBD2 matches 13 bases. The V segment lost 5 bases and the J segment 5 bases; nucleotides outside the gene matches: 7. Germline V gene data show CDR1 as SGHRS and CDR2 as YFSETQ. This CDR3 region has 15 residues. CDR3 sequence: CASRTGTSGTHEQYF. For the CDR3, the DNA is TGCGCCAGCAGGACCGGGACTAGCGGGACTCACGAGCAGTACTTC.

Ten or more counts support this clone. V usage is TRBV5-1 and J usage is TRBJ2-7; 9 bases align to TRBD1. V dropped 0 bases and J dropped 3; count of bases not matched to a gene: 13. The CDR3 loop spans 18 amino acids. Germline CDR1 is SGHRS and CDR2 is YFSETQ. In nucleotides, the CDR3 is TGCGCCAGCAGCTTGGGGGGCTATATGGGACAGGGCGACTACGAGCAGTACTTC. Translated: CASSLGGYMGQGDYEQYF.

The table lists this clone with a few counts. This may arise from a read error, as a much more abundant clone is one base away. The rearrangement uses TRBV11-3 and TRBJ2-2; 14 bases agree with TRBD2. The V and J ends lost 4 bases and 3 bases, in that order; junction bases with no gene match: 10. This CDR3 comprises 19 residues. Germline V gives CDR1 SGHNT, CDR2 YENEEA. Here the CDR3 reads CASSSLLGTSGRDTGELFF. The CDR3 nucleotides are TGTGCCAGCAGCTCATTACTGGGGACTAGCGGGAGAGACACCGGGGAGCTGTTTTTT.

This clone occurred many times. The CDR3 sequence: CASSITLQGFGYNSPLHF. The CDR3, as DNA: TGTGCCAGCAGCATCACGCTACAGGGTTTTGGGTATAATTCACCCCTCCACTTT. The chain has TRBV5-5 and TRBJ1-6; a weak D match, TRBD1 (6 bases). V was shortened by 4 bases and J by 4 bases, with 21 bases between the two germline ends. The CDR3 loop spans 18 amino acids. Germline values: CDR1 SGHKS, CDR2 YYEKEE (reference sequence).

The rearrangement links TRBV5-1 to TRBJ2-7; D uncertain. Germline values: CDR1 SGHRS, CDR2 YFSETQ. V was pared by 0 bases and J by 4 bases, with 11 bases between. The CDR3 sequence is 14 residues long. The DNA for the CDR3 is TGCGCCAGCAGCTTGGCGGCCGTCGGGTACGAGCAGTACTTC. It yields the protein CASSLAAVGYEQYF. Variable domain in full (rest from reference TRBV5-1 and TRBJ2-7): KAGVTQTPRYLIKTRGQQVTLSCSPISGHRSVSWYQQTPGQGLQFLFEYFSETQRNKGNFPGRFSGRQFSNSRSEMNVSTLELGDSALYLCASSLAAVGYEQYFGPGTRLTVT.

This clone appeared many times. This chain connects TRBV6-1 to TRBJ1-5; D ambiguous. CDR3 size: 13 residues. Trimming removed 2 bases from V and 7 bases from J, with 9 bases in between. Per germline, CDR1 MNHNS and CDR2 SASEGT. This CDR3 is CASSEPVGQPQHF. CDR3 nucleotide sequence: TGTGCCAGCAGTGAACCCGTAGGGCAGCCCCAGCATTTT.